The rows below give T cell receptor beta chains drawn from one sample of a study of tumor and adjacent non-tumor tissue in lung cancer. One entry per CDR3 protein results from TCRdb running MiXCR on the multiplex PCR reads. Of over 100,000 distinct CDR3 sequences in the sample, 60% to 65% are singletons; the top ten hold around 20%. Sample: distant non-tumor lung tissue. The origin of the receptors is a man in his 60s with non-small cell lung cancer. Both conserved end residues are part of each CDR3. A D gene is named only where the DNA matches it firmly. Rows give clone size only sometimes, using once, few, many, or a class for an expanded clone.

CDR3	DNA	size	V	J	D
CASSLFWDYQGGTDTQYF	TGTGCCAGCAGCCTTTTTTGGGACTACCAAGGGGGCACAGATACGCAGTATTTT	many	TRBV13	TRBJ2-3	TRBD2
CSARVQSLAGGPTDTQYF	TGCAGTGCTAGAGTACAATCTCTAGCGGGAGGGCCTACAGATACGCAGTATTTT	-	TRBV20-1	TRBJ2-3	TRBD2
CTSSLVLARTDTQYF	TGCACCAGCAGCTTGGTACTAGCGAGGACAGATACGCAGTATTTT	few	TRBV5-1	TRBJ2-3	TRBD2
CSVEGRDGWGARFIDTQYF	TGCAGTGTTGAAGGAAGGGATGGATGGGGAGCGAGGTTTATAGATACGCAGTATTTT	-	TRBV29-1	TRBJ2-3	-
CASGPGTGANYEQYF	TGTGCCAGCGGCCCCGGGACAGGGGCGAACTACGAGCAGTACTTC	-	TRBV4-1	TRBJ2-7	TRBD1
CVSSRTGFTDTQYF	TGTGTCAGCAGTCGGACAGGCTTCACAGATACACAGTATTTT	once	TRBV6-6	TRBJ2-3	TRBD1
CASSAGHHQGEKLFF	TGTGCCAGTAGTGCGGGACACCACCAGGGAGAAAAACTGTTTTTT	-	TRBV19	TRBJ1-4	-
CASSLVGTGGTGAFF	TGCGCCAGCAGCTTGGTCGGGACAGGGGGCACTGGAGCTTTCTTT	-	TRBV5-1	TRBJ1-1	TRBD1
CASTQLRTSGDVNEQFF	TGTGCCAGCACCCAACTCCGCACTAGCGGTGATGTGAATGAACAGTTCTTC	-	TRBV4-2	TRBJ2-1	TRBD2
CASSTKREGVLGQFF	TGTGCCAGCAGTACCAAGCGGGAGGGTGTACTTGGGCAGTTCTTC	once	TRBV6-2/TRBV6-3	TRBJ2-1	TRBD2
CASSLFGQGAPLHF	TGTGCCAGCAGCTTATTTGGACAGGGCGCACCCCTCCACTTT	once	TRBV11-2	TRBJ1-6	TRBD1
CSAPGRTSRELYF	TGCAGCGCCCCAGGGCGGACCAGTCGCGAGCTGTACTTC	-	TRBV29-1	TRBJ2-7	-
CASSPGTIGELFF	TGCGCCAGCAGCCCCGGGACCATCGGGGAGCTGTTTTTT	few	TRBV5-1	TRBJ2-2	-
CASSPGYETDTQCF	TGTGCTAGCAGTCCGGGGTATGAAACAGATACGCAGTGTTTT	once	TRBV6-5	TRBJ2-3	-
CAISPLTVPGPQHF	TGTGCCATCAGCCCCTTGACAGTTCCCGGGCCCCAGCATTTT	-	TRBV6-1	TRBJ1-5	-
CASREARCPNSPLHF	TGTGCCAGCAGGGAAGCGCGATGCCCCAATTCACCCCTCCACTTT	-	TRBV6-1	TRBJ1-6	-
CSVGAERFNEQFF	TGCAGCGTTGGTGCAGAGAGATTTAATGAGCAGTTCTTC	-	TRBV29-1	TRBJ2-1	-
CTSSMDRPSLNTEAFF	TGTACCAGCAGCATGGACAGGCCTTCTCTCAACACTGAAGCTTTCTTT	few	TRBV5-5	TRBJ1-1	TRBD1
CASSWGTSRGTYEQYF	TGTGCCAGCAGCTGGGGAACTAGCAGGGGAACCTACGAGCAATACTTC	-	TRBV5-4	TRBJ2-7	-
CASSFETGLQETQYF	TGTGCCAGCAGTTTTGAGACAGGCCTTCAAGAGACCCAGTACTTC	-	TRBV27	TRBJ2-5	-
CSVYLAHTYEQCF	TGCAGCGTTTACTTAGCACATACCTACGAACAGTGCTTC	-	TRBV29-1	TRBJ2-7	-
CASSWAVSGANALTF	TGTGCCAGCAGCTGGGCAGTCTCTGGGGCCAACGCCCTGACTTTC	-	TRBV5-5	TRBJ2-6	-
CSLEEAGSYNEQFF	TGCAGCCTTGAGGAAGCGGGCTCCTACAATGAGCAGTTCTTC	-	TRBV29-1	TRBJ2-1	-
CASSDRVETEAFF	TGTGCCAGCAGTGACAGGGTGGAAACTGAAGCTTTCTTT	many	TRBV6-2/TRBV6-3	TRBJ1-1	TRBD1
CASGRGGSPGEQYF	TGCGCCAGCGGCCGGGGAGGGTCTCCAGGCGAGCAGTACTTC	many	TRBV5-1	TRBJ2-7	TRBD2
CASTADSFGTQYF	TGTGCCAGCACCGCGGACTCTTTCGGCACGCAGTATTTT	-	TRBV11-2	TRBJ2-3	-
CASSSAGAVSYEQYF	TGTGCCAGCAGTTCGGCTGGGGCAGTGTCCTACGAGCAATACTTC	few	TRBV6-2/TRBV6-3	TRBJ2-7	-
CASSLPPGQTAKNIQYF	TGTGCCAGCAGTCTACCCCCGGGACAGACAGCCAAAAACATTCAGTACTTC	few	TRBV2	TRBJ2-4	TRBD1
CASNSGTSSYEQYF	TGTGCCAGCAATTCCGGGACTAGCTCCTACGAGCAGTACTTC	many	TRBV6-2/TRBV6-3	TRBJ2-7	TRBD2
CASSERTGGGFGEIQYF	TGTGCCAGCAGTGAAAGGACAGGGGGCGGCTTCGGGGAGATACAGTACTTC	-	TRBV6-1	TRBJ2-5	TRBD1
CASSLDRAPGANVLTF	TGCGCCAGCAGCCTGGACAGGGCCCCTGGGGCCAACGTCCTGACTTTC	many	TRBV5-1	TRBJ2-6	TRBD1